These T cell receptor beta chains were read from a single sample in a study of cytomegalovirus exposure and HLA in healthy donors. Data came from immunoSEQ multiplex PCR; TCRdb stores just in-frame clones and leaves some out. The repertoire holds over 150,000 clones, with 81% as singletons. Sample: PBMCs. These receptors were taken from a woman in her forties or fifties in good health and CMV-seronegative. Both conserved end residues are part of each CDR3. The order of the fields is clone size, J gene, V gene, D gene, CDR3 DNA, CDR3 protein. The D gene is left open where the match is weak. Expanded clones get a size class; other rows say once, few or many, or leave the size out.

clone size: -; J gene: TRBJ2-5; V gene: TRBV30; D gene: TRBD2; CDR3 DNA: TGTGCCTGGAGTGGAGGACTAGCGGTAACAGAGACCCAGTACTTC; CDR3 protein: CAWSGGLAVTETQYF
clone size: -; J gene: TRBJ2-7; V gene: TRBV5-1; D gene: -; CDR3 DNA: TGCGCCAGCAGCTTGGTTACAGGACCCTACGAGCAGTACTTC; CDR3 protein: CASSLVTGPYEQYF
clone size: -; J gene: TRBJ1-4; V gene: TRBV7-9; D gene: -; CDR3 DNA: TGTGCCAGCAGCTTAGAGTTTGTGGGGGCAGGCGAAAAACTGTTTTTT; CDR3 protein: CASSLEFVGAGEKLFF
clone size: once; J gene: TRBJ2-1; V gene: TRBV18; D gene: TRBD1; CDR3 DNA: TGTGCCAGCTCACCCCCAGGGGGCAATGAGCAGTTCTTC; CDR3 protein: CASSPPGGNEQFF
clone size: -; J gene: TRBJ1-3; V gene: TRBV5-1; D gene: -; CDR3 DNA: TGCGCCAGCACCCGGGGGGGGTGGCGGCGATACTCTGGAAACACCATATATTTT; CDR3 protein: CASTRGGWRRYSGNTIYF
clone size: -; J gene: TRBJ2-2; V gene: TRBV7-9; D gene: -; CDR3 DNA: TGTGCCAGCACCTCCAGGGATAAGGACACCGGGGAGCTGTTTTTT; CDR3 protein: CASTSRDKDTGELFF
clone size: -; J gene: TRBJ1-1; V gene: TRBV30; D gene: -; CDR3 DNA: TGTGCCTGGAGTGTAGGGGTAGGGGACACTGAAGCTTTCTTT; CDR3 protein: CAWSVGVGDTEAFF
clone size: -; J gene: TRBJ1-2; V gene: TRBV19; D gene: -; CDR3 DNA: TGTGCCAGTAGTATAGTAGAGGGAGCCCATGGCTACACCTTC; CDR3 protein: CASSIVEGAHGYTF
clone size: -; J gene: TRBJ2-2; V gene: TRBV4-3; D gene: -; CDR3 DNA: TGCGCCAGCAGCCCGACCCGGGGAGGGGGGAACACCGGGGAGCTGTTTTTT; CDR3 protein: CASSPTRGGGNTGELFF
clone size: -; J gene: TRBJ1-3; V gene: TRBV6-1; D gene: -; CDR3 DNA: TGTGCCAGCAGTGAAGGTCGTTCTGGAAACACCATATATTTT; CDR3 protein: CASSEGRSGNTIYF
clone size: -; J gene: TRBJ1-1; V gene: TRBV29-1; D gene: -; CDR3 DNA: TGCAGCGTTCGGGACACTGAAGCTTTCTTT; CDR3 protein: CSVRDTEAFF
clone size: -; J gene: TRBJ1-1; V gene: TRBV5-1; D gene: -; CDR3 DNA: TGCGCCAGCAGCTCGGGGGAGGGAGACACTGAAGCTTTCTTT; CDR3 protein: CASSSGEGDTEAFF
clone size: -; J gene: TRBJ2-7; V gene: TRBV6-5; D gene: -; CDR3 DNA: TGTGCCAGCAGTTACGACCGGGAGATGGTCTACGAGCAGTACTTC; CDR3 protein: CASSYDREMVYEQYF
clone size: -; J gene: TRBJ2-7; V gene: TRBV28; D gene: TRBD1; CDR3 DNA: TGTGCCAGCAGGGGGGGACAGGGCTACGAGCAGTACTTC; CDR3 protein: CASRGGQGYEQYF
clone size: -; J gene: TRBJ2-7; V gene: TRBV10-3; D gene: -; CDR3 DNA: TGTGCCATCAGTGAGTCAGAGGTCTACGAGCAGTACTTC; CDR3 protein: CAISESEVYEQYF
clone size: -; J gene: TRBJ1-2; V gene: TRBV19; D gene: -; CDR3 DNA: TGTGCCAGTAGTATTCTAACCCGATCATCTAACTATGGCTACACCTTC; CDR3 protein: CASSILTRSSNYGYTF
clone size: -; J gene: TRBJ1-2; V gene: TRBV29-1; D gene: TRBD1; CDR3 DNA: TGCAGCGTCGCCCCGGGACAGTCGAGTGGCTACACCTTC; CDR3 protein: CSVAPGQSSGYTF
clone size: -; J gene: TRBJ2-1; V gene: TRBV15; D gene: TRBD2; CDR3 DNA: TGTGCCACCAGCAGAAGCGGGGGGGCCGATGAGCAGTTCTTC; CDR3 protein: CATSRSGGADEQFF
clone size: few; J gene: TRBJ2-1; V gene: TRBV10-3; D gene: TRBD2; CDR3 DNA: TGTGCCATCAGCTCTAGCGGGGGGTACAATGAGCAGTTCTTC; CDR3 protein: CAISSSGGYNEQFF
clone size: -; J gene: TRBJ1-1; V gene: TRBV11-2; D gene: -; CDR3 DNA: TGTGCCAGCAGCGAGGAAACAGGGTACACTGAAGCTTTCTTT; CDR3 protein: CASSEETGYTEAFF
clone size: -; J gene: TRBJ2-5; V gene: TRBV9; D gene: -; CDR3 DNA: TGTGCCAGCAGCGCGGATGCGCGTCCAGGGTCGGGGGAGCAGTACTTC; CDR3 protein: CASSADARPGSGEQYF
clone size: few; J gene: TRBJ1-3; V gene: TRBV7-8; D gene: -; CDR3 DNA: TGTGCCAGCAGCCGGGTGGGGGGCGCGGGAGGGAACACCATATATTTT; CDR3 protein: CASSRVGGAGGNTIYF
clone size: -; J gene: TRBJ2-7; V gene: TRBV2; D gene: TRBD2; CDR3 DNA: TGTGCCAGCAGTGACCGGGGGAGGGCCTACGAGCAGTACTTC; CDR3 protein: CASSDRGRAYEQYF
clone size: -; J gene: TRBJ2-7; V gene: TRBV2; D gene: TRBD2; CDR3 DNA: TGTGCCAGCAAGGGGACTAGCGGGGAAGGATACGAGCAGTACTTC; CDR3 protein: CASKGTSGEGYEQYF
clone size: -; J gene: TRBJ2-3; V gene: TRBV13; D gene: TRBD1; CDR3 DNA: TGTGCCAGCAGCCTTTTAGCGCAGGGGGTCACAGATACGCAGTATTTT; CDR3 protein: CASSLLAQGVTDTQYF
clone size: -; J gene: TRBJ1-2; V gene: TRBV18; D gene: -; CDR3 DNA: TGTGCCAGCTCACCAGGACAGCGTCCTGGCTACACCTTC; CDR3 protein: CASSPGQRPGYTF
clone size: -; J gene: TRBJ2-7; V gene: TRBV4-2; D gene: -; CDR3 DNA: TGTGCCAGCAGCCAAGAATGGCATCCCTACGAGCAGTACTTC; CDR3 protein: CASSQEWHPYEQYF
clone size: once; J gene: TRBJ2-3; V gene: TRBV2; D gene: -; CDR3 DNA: TGTGCCAGCCTACCAGGGGGGGATACGCAGTATTTT; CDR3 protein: CASLPGGDTQYF
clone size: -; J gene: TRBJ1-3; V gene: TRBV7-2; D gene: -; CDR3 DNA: TGTGCCAGCAGCCCGCCTCTTGGGGGGTCCGGAAACACCATATATTTT; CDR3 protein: CASSPPLGGSGNTIYF
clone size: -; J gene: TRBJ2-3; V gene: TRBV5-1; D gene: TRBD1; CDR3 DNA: TGCGCCAGCAGACCTGGGACAGGGAGCACAGATACGCAGTATTTT; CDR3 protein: CASRPGTGSTDTQYF
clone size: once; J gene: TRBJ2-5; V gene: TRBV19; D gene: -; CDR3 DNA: TGTGCCAGTAGTATCTCTGGAGGGACCCAGTACTTC; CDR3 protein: CASSISGGTQYF
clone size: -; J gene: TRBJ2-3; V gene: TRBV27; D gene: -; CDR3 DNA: TGTGCCAGCAGCCGGTGGGGGCCAAGGACAGATACGCAGTATTTT; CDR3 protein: CASSRWGPRTDTQYF
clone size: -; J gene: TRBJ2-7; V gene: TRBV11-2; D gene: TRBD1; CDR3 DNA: TGTGCCAGCAGCTGGGGACAGGGGGCCTACGAGCAGTACTTC; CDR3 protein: CASSWGQGAYEQYF
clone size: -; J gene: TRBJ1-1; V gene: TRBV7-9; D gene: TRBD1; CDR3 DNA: TGTGCCAGCAGCTTAGAACAGGGGACCACTGAAGCTTTCTTT; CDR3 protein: CASSLEQGTTEAFF
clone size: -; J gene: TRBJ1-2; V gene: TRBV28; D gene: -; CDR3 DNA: TGTGCCAGCAGTTTTGGGGGGGAGGGCTATGGCTACACCTTC; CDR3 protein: CASSFGGEGYGYTF